This T cell receptor (beta chain) appears in the sequencing data of a study of Ad26.COV2.S vaccination and SARS-CoV-2 variants. Study results and limitations: Compared with placebo recipients, vaccine recipients had higher spike-specific TCR breadth. Those who received vaccine or placebo ended up with similar non-spike TCR breadth. Once vaccination had occurred, spike-specific CD8+ and CD4+ T cell responses reportedly showed substantial breadth.

Profiling relied on immunoSEQ multiplex PCR, and the TCRdb table lists in-frame clones only, not all of them. The sample shows about 680,000 clones, roughly 90% of them seen only once. The treatment was: about 20 received Ad26.COV2.S at low or high dose, single or two shots; about 5 received placebo; per-sample allocation not given. Collection of the samples took place on day 63 after the first injection of vaccine or placebo. Trimming cost V 8 bases and J 0 bases, with 9 bases left between them. This CDR3 has 13 residues. CDR1 and CDR2 from the germline V gene are KGHSH and LQKENI. As concerns this clone: Its antigen is unknown.

The sequence was obtained from a person between 18 and 60 years old who received the Ad26.COV2.S COVID-19 vaccine or a placebo. The chain recombines TRBV18 with TRBJ2-3, with D unclear. The sequences come from peripheral blood, collected in a trial of Ad26.COV2.S vaccine versus placebo. The CDR3 DNA follows: TGTGCCAGCCCCTCGCCTAGCACAGATACGCAGTATTTT. Protein product: CASPSPSTDTQYF.